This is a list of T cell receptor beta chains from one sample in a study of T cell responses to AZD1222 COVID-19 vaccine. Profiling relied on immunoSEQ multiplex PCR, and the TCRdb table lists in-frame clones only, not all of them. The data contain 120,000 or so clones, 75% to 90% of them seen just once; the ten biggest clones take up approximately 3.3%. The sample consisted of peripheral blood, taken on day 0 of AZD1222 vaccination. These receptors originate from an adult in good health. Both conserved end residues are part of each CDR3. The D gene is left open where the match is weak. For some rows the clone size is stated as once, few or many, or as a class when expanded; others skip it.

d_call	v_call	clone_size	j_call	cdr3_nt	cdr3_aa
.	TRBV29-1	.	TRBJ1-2	TGCAGCGTGTGGGGAGACTATGGCTACACCTTC	CSVWGDYGYTF
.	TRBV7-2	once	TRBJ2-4	TGTGCCAGCAGCTTAGCGGGACTAGCCAAAAACATTCAGTACTTC	CASSLAGLAKNIQYF
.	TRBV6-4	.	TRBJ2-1	TGTGCCAGCAGCCCCGAGCCGCGACCTTACAATGAGCAGTTCTTC	CASSPEPRPYNEQFF
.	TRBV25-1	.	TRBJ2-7	TGTGCCAGCAGTGAAGGCGGCTTTCCCTACGAGCAGTACTTC	CASSEGGFPYEQYF
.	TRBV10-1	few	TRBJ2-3	TGCGCCAGCAGTGTAGGTAGCGGTAATAGCACAGATACGCAGTATTTT	CASSVGSGNSTDTQYF
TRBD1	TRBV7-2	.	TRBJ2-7	TGTGCCAGCAGCATACGACAGGGGTCTCGGGAGCAGTACTTC	CASSIRQGSREQYF
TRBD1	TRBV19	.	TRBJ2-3	TGTGCCAGTAGTCTCCGGGACAGCCGCACAGATACGCAGTATTTT	CASSLRDSRTDTQYF
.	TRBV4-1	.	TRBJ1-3	TGCGCCAGCAGCCAAGTCGGGGCTTCTGGAAACACCATATATTTT	CASSQVGASGNTIYF
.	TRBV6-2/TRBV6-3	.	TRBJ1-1	TGTGCCAGCAGTTACTCAGGCAGGGCCAATGAAGCTTTCTTT	CASSYSGRANEAFF
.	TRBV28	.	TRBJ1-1	TGTGCCAGCAGTTTTGGTCCGGGTGATCGTGTAGCTTTCTTT	CASSFGPGDRVAFF
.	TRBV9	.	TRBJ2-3	TGTGCCAGCAGCGTCCAGGGGACAGATACGCAGTATTTT	CASSVQGTDTQYF
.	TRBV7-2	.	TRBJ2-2	TGTGCCAGCAGCTTACAAGGCACCGGGGAGCTGTTTTTT	CASSLQGTGELFF
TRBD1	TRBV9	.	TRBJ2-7	TGTGCCAGCAGCGGAAAGACAGGGGGGTTATACGAGCAGTACTTC	CASSGKTGGLYEQYF
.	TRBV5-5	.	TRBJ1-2	TGTGCCAGCAGCCCATCCACAGGGTACGACTATGGCTACACCTTC	CASSPSTGYDYGYTF
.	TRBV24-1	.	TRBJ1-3	TGTGCCACCAGAACAGGTGTCTCTGGAAACACCATATATTTT	CATRTGVSGNTIYF
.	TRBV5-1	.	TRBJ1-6	TGCGCCAGCAGACCCCCGGCGGGGGATTCACCCCTCCACTTT	CASRPPAGDSPLHF
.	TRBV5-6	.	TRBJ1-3	TGTGCCAGCAGCTTGTCGGACCGGAGCTCTGGAAACACCATATATTTT	CASSLSDRSSGNTIYF
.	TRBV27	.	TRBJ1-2	TGTGCCAGCAGATCGACTGGCTATGGCTACACCTTC	CASRSTGYGYTF
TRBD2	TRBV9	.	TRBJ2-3	TGTGCCAGCAGCGTAGGCGGGGAGGGAGATACGCAGTATTTT	CASSVGGEGDTQYF
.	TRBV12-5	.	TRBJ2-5	TGTGCTAGTGCCCCCGGTGGGCCCCAAGAGACCCAGTACTTC	CASAPGGPQETQYF
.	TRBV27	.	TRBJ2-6	TGTGCCAGCAGTCCAGAGTGGTCTGGGGCCAACGTCCTGACTTTC	CASSPEWSGANVLTF
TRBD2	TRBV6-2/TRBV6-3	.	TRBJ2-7	TGTGCCAGCAGTTACCTGCGGGAGGGTGCCTACGAGCAGTACTTC	CASSYLREGAYEQYF
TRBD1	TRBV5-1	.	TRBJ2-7	TGCGCCAGCAGCAGGACAGGGGGCAACGAGCAGTACTTC	CASSRTGGNEQYF
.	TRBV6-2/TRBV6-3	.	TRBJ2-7	TGTGCCAGCAGCCTCGGACAGACCGAGCAGTACTTC	CASSLGQTEQYF
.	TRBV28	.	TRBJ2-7	TGTGCCAGCAGGACTCCCGGGCCCTACGAGCAGTACTTC	CASRTPGPYEQYF
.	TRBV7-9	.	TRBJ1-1	TGTGCCGGAGGACGGAGGGGGAGCACTGAAGCTTTCTTT	CAGGRRGSTEAFF
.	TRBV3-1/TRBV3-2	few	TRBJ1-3	TGTGCCAGCAGCCCAACCTCTGGAAACACCATATATTTT	CASSPTSGNTIYF
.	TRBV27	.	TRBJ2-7	TGTGCCAGCAGCAAACTTCCCTACGAGCAGTACTTC	CASSKLPYEQYF
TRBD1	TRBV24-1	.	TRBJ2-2	TGTGCCACCAGTGAACCGGGACAGGGCTACACCGGGGAGCTGTTTTTT	CATSEPGQGYTGELFF
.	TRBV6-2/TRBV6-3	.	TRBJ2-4	TGTGCCAGCAGTTCAGGACTTCCGCCCTACATTCAGTACTTC	CASSSGLPPYIQYF
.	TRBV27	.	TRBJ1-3	TGTGCCAGCAGTTACACGGTCGGTGGAAACACCATATATTTT	CASSYTVGGNTIYF
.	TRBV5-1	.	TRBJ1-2	TGCGCCAGCAGCATAACCGTGACGCCCCCGAAAGGCTACACCTTC	CASSITVTPPKGYTF
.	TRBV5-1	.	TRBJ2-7	TGCGCCAGCAGCTTCCCTGGGTACGAGCAGTACTTC	CASSFPGYEQYF
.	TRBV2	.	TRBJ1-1	TGTGCCAGCAGTGAAAGGGGGTGGAACACTGAAGCTTTCTTT	CASSERGWNTEAFF
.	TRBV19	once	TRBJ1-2	TGTGCCAGTAGTATGCCTATCATTTCCCATGGCTACACCTTC	CASSMPIISHGYTF
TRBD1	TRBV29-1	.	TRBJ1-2	TGCAGCGTTAGACAGGGATATGGCTACACCTTC	CSVRQGYGYTF
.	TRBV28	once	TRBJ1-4	TGTGCCAGCACCGAGGTGGGGAACGAAAAACTGTTTTTT	CASTEVGNEKLFF
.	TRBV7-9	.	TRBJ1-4	TGTGCCAGCAGCTCGCAAGTTAATAATGAAAAACTGTTTTTT	CASSSQVNNEKLFF
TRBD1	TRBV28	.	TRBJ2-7	TGTGCCAGCAGTACCCGGGACAGGGGGGGCTACGAGCAGTACTTC	CASSTRDRGGYEQYF
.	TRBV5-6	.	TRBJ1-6	TGTGCCAGCAGCCGAGGGGACACTTCCAATTCACCCCTCCACTTT	CASSRGDTSNSPLHF
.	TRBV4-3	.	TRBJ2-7	TGCGCCAGCAGCCAAGGAACTAGCTCCTACGAGCAGTACTTC	CASSQGTSSYEQYF
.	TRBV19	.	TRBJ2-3	TGTGCCAGTAGTTTACCGGGCCGGACAGATACGCAGTATTTT	CASSLPGRTDTQYF
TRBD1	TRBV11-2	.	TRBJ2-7	TGTGCCAGCAGCTTAAGGACAGGGTCATACGGGGAGCAGTACTTC	CASSLRTGSYGEQYF